Listed here are 21 T cell receptor beta chains from one sample, sequenced in a study of blood T cell repertoires in COVID-19. Data came from immunoSEQ multiplex PCR; TCRdb stores just in-frame clones and leaves some out. The profile shows roughly 320,000 clones, more than 75% of them singletons. Material for sequencing was PBMCs or T cells enriched from blood (not recorded which). The source is a man aged 25 to 45 who had recovered from COVID-19.

This chain uses TRBV5-4 with TRBJ2-5; D is unclear. Trimming took off 3 bases at V and 1 base at J, with 10 bases between the two ends. This CDR3 region has 14 residues. Germline V gene data show CDR1 as SGHNT and CDR2 as YYREEE (reference sequence). CDR3 bases: TGTGCCAGCAGCTCCCAGGAAACCCAAGAGACCCAGTACTTC. This translates into CASSSQETQETQYF.

A few counts support this clone. The gene calls are TRBV24-1 and TRBJ2-5, with TRBD1 matching 8 bases. Trimming removed 5 bases from V and 4 bases from J; junction bases left unmatched: 8. Germline CDR1 is KGHDR and CDR2 is SFDVKD. This CDR3 comprises 15 residues. The CDR3 loop reads CATSARQGRSETQYF. CDR3 nucleotides: TGTGCCACCAGTGCCCGACAGGGGCGGTCAGAGACCCAGTACTTC.

J is TRBJ1-6 and V is TRBV30, with 10 bases fitting TRBD1. The junction had 9 bases not matched to a gene; V was cut back by 3 bases and J by 10 bases. The CDR3 totals 15 residues. From germline, CDR1 is GTSNPN and CDR2 SVGIG (reference sequence). The DNA of the CDR3 is TGTGCCTGGAGGCGGGGGGACAGGGGAAAATCACCCCTCCACTTT. It codes for CAWRRGDRGKSPLHF.

The chain has TRBV11-3 and TRBJ1-2; 7 bases are shared with TRBD1. J lost 1 base, V lost 5 bases, and 7 bases had no gene match. The germline gives CDR1 SGHNT, CDR2 YENEEA. The CDR3 consists of 15 residues. The CDR3 region is CASSPDRVLNYGYTF. The CDR3 bases are TGTGCCAGCAGCCCCGACAGGGTGCTTAACTATGGCTACACCTTC.

The chain recombines TRBV7-9 with TRBJ1-1, with D possibly TRBD1 on 5 matching bases. This CDR3 contains 16 residues. Germline lookup yields CDR1 SEHNR and CDR2 FQNEAQ (reference sequence). V lost 1 base to trimming and J lost 1 base, with 13 bases between them. CDR3 in DNA: TGTGCCAGCAGCTTAGTTCTGTGGGGGGAGAACACTGAAGCTTTCTTT. Protein: CASSLVLWGENTEAFF.

This rearrangement joins TRBV10-2 to TRBJ2-3; 9 bases map to TRBD2. Germline CDR1 is WSHSY and CDR2 is SAAADI. This CDR3 is built from 16 residues. Trimming at V came to 2 bases and at J to 0 bases, leaving 3 bases not matched to a gene. The chain's CDR3 is CASSELTSGSTDTQYF. CDR3 DNA: TGCGCCAGCAGTGAGCTGACTAGCGGAAGCACAGATACGCAGTATTTT.

V and J are TRBV3-1 (or the pseudogene TRBV3-2) and TRBJ2-5, with 8 bases identical to TRBD1. From germline, CDR1 is LGHDT and CDR2 YNNKEL (reference sequence). This CDR3 spans 15 amino acids. The V and J ends lost 4 bases and 2 bases, in that order; junction bases with no gene match: 6. The CDR3 region has the DNA TGTGCCAGCAGCCGGCGAGGACAGGGACAAGAGACCCAGTACTTC. It codes for CASSRRGQGQETQYF.

The count of this clone is one. The V gene is TRBV7-9, the J gene TRBJ1-1; D is perhaps TRBD1 (6 bases). V dropped 7 bases and J dropped 4 bases, with 13 bases sitting between them. This CDR3 comprises 13 residues. Germline V gene lookup returns CDR1 SEHNR and CDR2 FQNEAQ (reference sequence). The DNA of the CDR3 is TGTGCCAGCATAACAGGGATGGGCACTGAAGCTTTCTTT. As protein: CASITGMGTEAFF.

The J gene is TRBJ2-3, the V gene TRBV6-5; 11 bases map to TRBD2. The CDR3 is 15 amino acids. Trimming cost V 6 bases and J 1 base; bases outside gene matches: 3. Germline V gene lookup returns CDR1 MNHEY and CDR2 SVGAGI. The CDR3: CASSRSGGGTDTQYF. In nucleotides, the CDR3 is TGTGCCAGCAGCCGTAGCGGGGGGGGCACAGATACGCAGTATTTT.

The J gene is TRBJ2-5, the V gene TRBV6-5, with a weak D call TRBD1 (6 bases). V lost 2 bases to trimming and J lost 2 bases, with 12 bases between them. Per germline, CDR1 MNHEY and CDR2 SVGAGI. This CDR3 is 15 amino acids long. As DNA, the CDR3 is TGTGCCAGCAGTTACGGACTGGACAGACAAGAGACCCAGTACTTC. As protein: CASSYGLDRQETQYF.

The CDR3: CASSLRGQAYGYTF. Written as DNA, the CDR3 is TGTGCCAGCAGCTTGCGGGGACAGGCCTATGGCTACACCTTC. This sequence joins TRBV5-6 and TRBJ1-2; 8 bases are a match to TRBD1. Unmatched junction bases numbered 3, after V lost 1 base and J lost 4 bases. Per the germline V gene, CDR1 is SGHDT and CDR2 is YYEEEE. The CDR3 has 14 amino acids.

The V gene is TRBV5-1, the J gene TRBJ1-2; unclear D gene. V was trimmed by 1 base and J by 4 bases, leaving 20 bases between them. CDR1 is SGHRS, CDR2 YFSETQ, per germline. The CDR3 extends over 17 amino acids. DNA of the CDR3: TGCGCCAGCAGCTTGTGGGCTTCAGGAACCATTGCCTATGGCTACACCTTC. Amino acid sequence: CASSLWASGTIAYGYTF.

CDR3 DNA sequence: TGTGCCAGCAGTTATGGCGGGGGCGACGATACGCAGTATTTT. Encoded protein: CASSYGGGDDTQYF. This sequence joins TRBV6-5 and TRBJ2-3; maybe TRBD2 (7 bases). V was cut by 3 bases and J by 6 bases, with 13 bases left in between. This CDR3 spans 14 amino acids. CDR1 and CDR2 (germline): MNHEY, SVGAGI.

The rearrangement links TRBV3-1 (or the pseudogene TRBV3-2) to TRBJ1-1; 7 bases are shared with TRBD1. This CDR3 spans 12 amino acids. Germline V gene data show CDR1 as LGHDT and CDR2 as YNNKEL (reference sequence). J gave up 8 bases and V 4 bases, and 4 bases lay outside the gene matches. The CDR3 sequence: CASSRDSGEAFF. CDR3 in DNA: TGTGCCAGCAGCCGGGACAGCGGAGAAGCTTTCTTT.

The genes are TRBV18 and TRBJ2-1; maybe TRBD2 (5 bases). The germline gives CDR1 KGHSH, CDR2 LQKENI. The CDR3 covers 12 residues. With 1 base removed from V and 8 bases from J, the gap between germline ends came to 6 bases. CDR3 coding DNA: TGTGCCAGCTCACCACAGAGGGATGAGCAGTTCTTC. Its translation is CASSPQRDEQFF. Supplemented by reference TRBV18 and TRBJ2-1, the full variable domain reads NAGVMQNPRHLVRRRGQEARLRCSPMKGHSHVYWYRQLPEEGLKFMVYLQKENIIDESGMPKERFSAEFPKEGPSILRIQQVVRGDSAAYFCASSPQRDEQFFGPGTRLTVL.

The V gene is TRBV11-3, the J gene TRBJ2-2; perhaps TRBD1 as D (5 bases). Trimming removed 5 bases from V and 1 base from J, with 23 bases in between. CDR1 is SGHNT and CDR2 is YENEEA in the germline V gene. This CDR3 region has 19 residues. CDR3 region: CASSHAGGFSGKNTGELFF. The DNA of the CDR3 is TGTGCCAGCAGCCATGCTGGTGGTTTCTCAGGGAAGAACACCGGGGAGCTGTTTTTT.

This chain joins TRBV6-5 and TRBJ2-7; no definite D call. The germline V and J ends were trimmed by 3 bases and 2 bases, with 14 bases remaining between them. CDR1 and CDR2 (germline): MNHEY, SVGAGI. The CDR3 has 15 amino acids. The CDR3 loop reads CASSYSKRGAYEQYF. The CDR3 bases are TGTGCCAGCAGTTATTCCAAGAGAGGCGCCTACGAGCAGTACTTC.

The rearrangement links TRBV6-1 to TRBJ1-1; D is unresolved. This CDR3 is built from 12 residues. V shed 3 bases and J shed 2 bases, with 4 bases lying between them. Germline assignment: CDR1 MNHNS and CDR2 SASEGT. As DNA, the CDR3 is TGTGCCAGCAGTGAGCTAAACACTGAAGCTTTCTTT. The encoded protein is CASSELNTEAFF.

This chain links TRBV27 with TRBJ2-7; D is possibly TRBD1 (6 bases). CDR1 is MNHEY, CDR2 SMNVEV, per germline (reference sequence). This CDR3 spans 13 amino acids. Between the trimmed V and J ends, which lost 6 bases and 6 bases, there was a span of 15 bases. CDR3 coding DNA: TGTGCCAGCAGCGAAAATACAGGGAGCGAGCAGTACTTC. This sequence encodes CASSENTGSEQYF.

The chain combines TRBV10-1 with TRBJ2-3, with TRBD2 as a possible D gene (6 bases). The CDR3 sequence is 16 residues long. The germline V gene has CDR1 WNHNN and CDR2 SYGVQD (reference sequence). V was clipped by 3 bases and J by 6 bases, with 19 bases between them. The CDR3 loop reads CASSDNLAVPGDTQYF. CDR3 coding DNA: TGCGCCAGCAGTGACAATTTAGCGGTCCCGGGGGATACGCAGTATTTT.

This chain connects TRBV15 to TRBJ2-7, with D tentatively TRBD1 (5 bases). V lost 3 bases and J 4 bases, leaving 16 bases between the germline ends. The CDR3 loop spans 15 amino acids. Germline-derived CDR1 and CDR2 are LNHNV and YYDKDF (reference sequence). CDR3 nucleotides: TGTGCCACCAGCAGTGATCCCCAGGGTTGGTACGAGCAGTACTTC. It specifies CATSSDPQGWYEQYF.